This TCR beta chain was documented in a study of T cells in women clearing cervical HPV infection. Concerning this clone: The read terminates 3 residues ahead of where the CDR3 ends, so the germline J gene completes it.

The data were produced by immunoSEQ multiplex PCR, yet TCRdb's version contains in-frame clones alone and is incomplete. This table lists approximately 37,000 clones. The V segment lost 0 bases and the J segment 8 bases; nucleotides outside the gene matches: 1. Germline lookup yields CDR1 SGHAT and CDR2 FQNNGV. The CDR3 has 14 amino acids. This receptor was identified in a woman aged 18-69 years with a cervical HPV16 infection that either progressed to CIN3+ or cleared (not recorded which). Sequencing was performed on blood buffy coat. This rearrangement joins TRBV11-2 to TRBJ2-1, with 10 bases that match TRBD1. The CDR3 bases that were read are TGTGCCAGCAGCTTAGAGACAGGGGGCTATGAG. It yields the protein CASSLETGGYE. The CDR3 reads in full as CASSLETGGYEQFF. Full variable domain (missing parts from reference TRBV11-2 and TRBJ2-1): EAGVAQSPRYKIIEKRQSVAFWCNPISGHATLYWYQQILGQGPKLLIQFQNNGVVDDSQLPKDRFSAERLKGVDSTLKIQPAKLEDSAVYLCASSLETGGYEQFFGPGTRLTVL.